Here is one T cell receptor beta chain with its context. Its target is unknown. The record originates from a study of T cell repertoires in cytomegalovirus infection. Overall study context: Public TCR beta signatures marked donors with CMV infection and the matching HLA. Findings and caveats of the study: Summed frequency of public TCR beta families distinguished CMV carriers with the relevant HLA. The ex vivo response was dominated by HLA-C-restricted CMV-specific TCR beta clonotypes.

One entry per CDR3 protein, called by TCRdb with MiXCR from the reads. Found here are about 830,000 distinct CDR3 sequences, 30% to 35% of them singletons; the top ten hold under 15%. CDR1 KGHDR and CDR2 SFDVKD come from the germline V gene. The CDR3 length is 16 residues. The J segment lost 4 bases and the V segment lost 3 bases, leaving 10 bases of the junction unmatched. The V gene is TRBV24-1, the J gene TRBJ1-2; the match to TRBD1 covers 7 bases. The origin of this receptor is a human donor in good health (CMV status not recorded). Some clones in this sample may be carry-over from other donors' samples. Specimen: cultured CD8+ T cells from PBMCs, collected from culture after CMV antigen stimulation. CDR3 in amino acids: CATSDLGQPEPYGYTF. The CDR3 DNA reads as TGTGCCACCAGTGATCTGGGACAGCCGGAGCCCTATGGCTACACCTTC.